This TCR beta chain was sequenced in a study of multiple sclerosis patients with progressive multifocal leukoencephalopathy. CDR3 size: 14 residues. The V end was cut by 3 bases, the J end by 0 bases, with 8 bases between. The V gene's germline CDR1 is KGHSH and CDR2 LQKENI. Documented time point: before natalizumab initiation. T0 refers to blood drawn before natalizumab was first infused. Study-level findings and limits: Findings may reflect JC virus infection or just general immunocompromise. PML-onset expanded TRB clones were detectable before and during natalizumab therapy.

This clone was detected only once. Its cognate antigen is unknown. Each PCR contained spiked synthetic TR CDR3 controls spanning every V-J pairing. The assay was immunoSEQ multiplex PCR, and TCRdb's table has in-frame clones only and misses some. The sample has about 30,000 clones, roughly 92% seen once. Sequenced input: PBMCs. The TCR originated in a man between 25 and 39 years old with multiple sclerosis. This chain joins TRBV18 and TRBJ1-1; unclear D gene. The CDR3 here is CASSPLTVNTEAFF. In DNA form, the CDR3 reads TGTGCCAGCTCACCGCTCACAGTGAACACTGAAGCTTTCTTT.